The 21 T cell receptor beta chains in this list originate from one sample, sequenced in a study of OX40 agonist ivuxolimab in advanced cancers. Using immunoSEQ multiplex PCR, the repertoire was profiled, and TCRdb retains in-frame clones only, with some absent. This sample carries approximately 99,000 clones, roughly 94% of them seen once, and the ten largest clones take 0.18%. This material consisted of CD4+ or CD8+ T cells sorted from blood, taken in a trial of the OX40 agonist ivuxolimab. Receptors were obtained from an adult with an advanced solid tumor such as melanoma, head and neck, liver or kidney cancer.

The chain joins TRBV7-2 to TRBJ1-5; unclear D gene. Trimming shortened V by 0 bases and J by 1 base, and 4 bases separated the two germline ends. The CDR3 length is 14 residues. Germline V gene lookup returns CDR1 SGHTA and CDR2 FQGNSA. The CDR3 nucleotides read TGTGCCAGCAGCTTAGCTCAGAGCAATCAGCCCCAGCATTTT. It translates to CASSLAQSNQPQHF.

This chain uses TRBV5-4 with TRBJ2-7; D is possibly TRBD1 (7 bases). The germline CDR1 and CDR2 sequences are SGHNT and YYREEE (reference sequence). Trimming left V 1 base short and J 1 base short, with 12 bases between. The CDR3 length is 15 residues. CDR3 coding DNA: TGTGCCAGCAGCTTGTGGCAGGGGGGTTCCTACGAGCAGTACTTC. Translating gives CASSLWQGGSYEQYF.

The rearrangement uses TRBV10-3 and TRBJ2-1, with a possible D match to TRBD2 (6 bases). Germline values: CDR1 ENHRY, CDR2 SYGVKD. Trimming stripped 7 bases from V and 2 bases from J, with 9 bases between. The CDR3 consists of 13 residues. The CDR3 DNA sequence: TGTGCCATCAATGGGGGGACCTACAATGAGCAGTTCTTC. The encoded protein is CAINGGTYNEQFF.

This chain joins TRBV11-2 and TRBJ2-7; perhaps TRBD2 as D (5 bases). The germline V and J ends were trimmed by 2 bases and 0 bases, with 14 bases remaining between them. The germline gives CDR1 SGHAT, CDR2 FQNNGV. The CDR3 contains 16 residues. For the CDR3, the DNA is TGTGCCAGCAGCTTACCTGGTGGGAGATTCTCCTACGAGCAGTACTTC. It codes for CASSLPGGRFSYEQYF. Drawing the rest from reference TRBV11-2 and TRBJ2-7, the complete variable domain is EAGVAQSPRYKIIEKRQSVAFWCNPISGHATLYWYQQILGQGPKLLIQFQNNGVVDDSQLPKDRFSAERLKGVDSTLKIQPAKLEDSAVYLCASSLPGGRFSYEQYFGPGTRLTVT.

This sequence joins TRBV7-2 and TRBJ1-1; D call uncertain. Deletions cut 5 bases from V and 0 bases from J, with 10 bases between. The germline CDR1 and CDR2 sequences are SGHTA and FQGNSA. The CDR3 is 14 residues long. CDR3 sequence reads: CASSPQALNTEAFF. CDR3 sequence (DNA): TGTGCCAGCAGCCCCCAGGCCCTGAACACTGAAGCTTTCTTT.

The chain couples TRBV19 to TRBJ2-3, with 10 bases matching TRBD2. The CDR3 covers 17 residues. J lost 5 bases, V lost 5 bases, and 13 bases had no gene match. The germline CDR1 and CDR2 sequences are LNHDA and SQIVND (reference sequence). CDR3 sequence: CASSVPSGRRAEDTQYF. The CDR3 bases are TGTGCCAGTAGTGTCCCTAGCGGGAGAAGGGCGGAAGATACGCAGTATTTT.

V and J are TRBV6-4 and TRBJ2-2; D gene uncertain. Trimming left V 4 bases short and J 3 bases short, with 9 bases between. This CDR3 is 14 amino acids long. Germline assignment: CDR1 MRHNA and CDR2 SNTAGT. For the CDR3, the DNA is TGTGCCAGCAGTGTTGACTCCTACACCGGGGAGCTGTTTTTT. Translated, it gives CASSVDSYTGELFF.

CDR3 protein: CASSPRTGSDEKLFF. The CDR3 region has the DNA TGTGCCAGCTCACCACGGACAGGGTCCGATGAAAAACTGTTTTTT. The genes are TRBV18 and TRBJ1-4; 8 nucleotides align to TRBD1. V was pared by 1 base and J by 6 bases, with 4 bases of the junction left unmatched. Germline CDR1 and CDR2: KGHSH and LQKENI. The CDR3 totals 15 residues.

The V gene is TRBV7-3, the J gene TRBJ2-7, with D possibly being TRBD1 or TRBD2 (5 bases each). The V end was cut by 4 bases, the J end by 4 bases, with 11 bases between. The CDR3 totals 13 residues. Germline values: CDR1 SGHTA, CDR2 FQGTGA. The CDR3 sequence: CASSSRWGYEQYF. The CDR3 region has the DNA TGTGCCAGCAGCTCCCGTTGGGGGTACGAGCAGTACTTC.

This clone was observed once. V is TRBV19 and J is TRBJ2-6; D gene uncertain. The CDR3 runs to 16 residues. Trimming took off 2 bases at V and 1 base at J, with 9 bases between the two ends. In germline, CDR1 is LNHDA, CDR2 SQIVND (reference sequence). The CDR3 nucleotides read TGTGCCAGTAGTATACGTTCCGCGTCTGGGGCCAACGTCCTGACTTTC. It translates to CASSIRSASGANVLTF.

The chain employs TRBV9 and TRBJ1-2; D is possibly TRBD1 (6 bases). V was clipped by 4 bases and J by 4 bases, with 17 bases between them. The CDR3 runs 15 residues. Germline V CDR1 and CDR2: SGDLS, YYNGEE. The chain's CDR3 is CASSPSGTSPYGYTF. The CDR3, as DNA: TGTGCCAGCAGCCCCTCTGGGACATCGCCCTATGGCTACACCTTC.

This chain uses TRBV10-2 with TRBJ2-7; 10 bases fit TRBD2. The CDR3 runs to 13 residues. The V gene's germline CDR1 is WSHSY and CDR2 SAAADI. With 11 bases clipped from V and 0 bases from J, the junction kept 4 bases outside the gene matches. The CDR3 nucleotides are TGCGCCGCCTGGACTAGCGGCTCCTACGAGCAGTACTTC. Protein: CAAWTSGSYEQYF.

This chain links TRBV7-8 with TRBJ1-5; tentative D call: TRBD1 (5 bases). Trimming took 1 base from V and 4 from J, leaving 14 bases between them. Germline CDR1 and CDR2: SGHVS and FQNEAQ. The CDR3 totals 16 residues. CDR3 nucleotide sequence: TGTGCCAGCAGCTTAGGGTCCGGGGCCCATAATCAGCCCCAGCATTTT. Protein: CASSLGSGAHNQPQHF.

This chain links TRBV27 with TRBJ1-2; D is unclear. The V end was cut by 4 bases, the J end by 4 bases, with 16 bases between. CDR1 MNHEY and CDR2 SMNVEV come from the germline V gene (reference sequence). The CDR3 sequence is 15 residues long. The CDR3: CASSSPSGTGYGYTF. The CDR3 DNA reads TGTGCCAGCAGTTCGCCCTCGGGCACCGGCTATGGCTACACCTTC.

The J gene is TRBJ1-1, the V gene TRBV6-6; 7 bases agree with TRBD1. Germline V gives CDR1 MNHNY, CDR2 SVGAGI (reference sequence). This CDR3 spans 14 amino acids. V trimming: 2 bases; J trimming: 5 bases; junction bases outside the gene matches: 5. The CDR3 spells CASSYRQGETEAFF. CDR3 nucleotide sequence: TGTGCCAGCAGTTACCGACAGGGCGAGACTGAAGCTTTCTTT.

The chain recombines TRBV28 with TRBJ1-3, with TRBD1 identical over 7 bases. Trimming took 5 bases from V and 2 from J; bases not matched to a gene: 6. CDR3 length equals 15 residues. Germline CDR1 reads MDHEN; CDR2 reads SYDVKM. The CDR3 bases are TGTGCCAGCAGTGGACCGACAGGGACTGGAAACACCATATATTTT. Residues: CASSGPTGTGNTIYF.

This clone appeared a few times. The gene calls are TRBV10-3 and TRBJ1-1, with D unclear. Trimming removed 4 bases at V and 0 bases at J, with 3 bases between. The CDR3 contains 12 residues. Germline CDR1 reads ENHRY; CDR2 reads SYGVKD. CDR3: CAISAMNTEAFF. CDR3 nucleotide sequence: TGTGCCATCAGTGCAATGAACACTGAAGCTTTCTTT.

The gene calls are TRBV27 and TRBJ1-4; TRBD1 is a possible D gene (6 bases). CDR1 and CDR2 from the germline V gene are MNHEY and SMNVEV (reference sequence). CDR3 length: 14 amino acids. V lost 3 bases and J lost 7, with 12 bases in between. The CDR3, as DNA: TGTGCCAGCAGTTTGTACAGGGTGGGTGAAAAACTGTTTTTT. Amino acid sequence: CASSLYRVGEKLFF. Looking up the rest from reference TRBV27 and TRBJ1-4 gives the full variable domain: EAQVTQNPRYLITVTGKKLTVTCSQNMNHEYMSWYRQDPGLGLRQIYYSMNVEVTDKGDVPEGYKVSRKEKRNFPLILESPSPNQTSLYFCASSLYRVGEKLFFGSGTQLSVL.

V gene TRBV30 combines with J gene TRBJ2-3; TRBD2 might be the D (6 bases). The germline V and J ends were trimmed by 3 bases and 2 bases, with 12 bases remaining between them. Germline V lookup: CDR1 GTSNPN, CDR2 SVGIG (reference sequence). CDR3 length equals 14 residues. As DNA, the CDR3 is TGTGCCTGGAGGTCTAGCGAGTACACAGATACGCAGTATTTT. Its protein product is CAWRSSEYTDTQYF.

The chain employs TRBV28 and TRBJ2-2; TRBD2 agrees at 11 bases. CDR1 and CDR2 from the germline V gene are MDHEN and SYDVKM. This CDR3 is 15 amino acids long. J gave up 7 bases and V 6 bases, and 7 bases lay outside the gene matches. The CDR3 DNA is TGTGCCAGCAGCTACTTAGCGGGAGGGGGCGGGGAGCTGTTTTTT. This gives the protein CASSYLAGGGGELFF. Together with reference TRBV28 and TRBJ2-2, the CDR3 gives the full variable domain: DVKVTQSSRYLVKRTGEKVFLECVQDMDHENMFWYRQDPGLGLRLIYFSYDVKMKEKGDIPEGYSVSREKKERFSLILESASTNQTSMYLCASSYLAGGGGELFFGEGSRLTVL.

This chain connects TRBV19 to TRBJ2-4; 8 positions match TRBD1. Germline values: CDR1 LNHDA, CDR2 SQIVND (reference sequence). CDR3 length: 17 amino acids. V trimming: 6 bases; J trimming: 0 bases; junction bases outside the gene matches: 10. CDR3 coding DNA: TGTGCCAGTAGCGCCATAGGGACAGGTATAGCCAAAAACATTCAGTACTTC. It specifies CASSAIGTGIAKNIQYF.